The source of this TCR beta chain is a study of blood T cell repertoires in COVID-19. Across the study: Material from acute and convalescent COVID-19 was sourced from the United States, Italy and Spain.

V trimming: 1 base; J trimming: 5 bases; junction bases outside the gene matches: 6. The CDR3 extends over 16 amino acids. Germline-derived CDR1 and CDR2 are SGHTA and FQGNSA. The authors' processing: How many nucleated cells were present was estimated from reference gene primer amplification. Sequenced by immunoSEQ multiplex PCR; TCRdb stores in-frame clones only, minus some. The DNA was the basis for D and trimming; V, J and clone size are from that table. The sample shows 95,000 to 100,000 clones, about 90% of them seen only once. The source of this sequence is a man between 50 and 59 years old with acute or convalescent COVID-19. The genes are TRBV7-2 and TRBJ2-3; 10 bases line up with TRBD2. The sequenced sample was peripheral blood. The CDR3 sequence is CASSLGAGGPVDTQYF. CDR3 bases: TGTGCCAGCAGCTTAGGAGCGGGGGGGCCAGTAGATACGCAGTATTTT.